The 9 T cell receptor beta chains below come from one sample, sequenced in a study of T-cell memory formation after mild COVID-19. TCRdb re-called the 5' RACE reads with MiXCR, one entry per CDR3 protein. This sample has approximately 300,000 distinct CDR3 sequences, with less than 20% found just once. The sequencing sample was made of PBMCs or a T cell subset sorted from them (not recorded which). These receptors all stem from a man aged 18 to 30 who had mild COVID-19 (a few samples of this study predate the infection). Cell type and time point are not known.

V is TRBV5-4 and J is TRBJ2-4, with D perhaps matching TRBD1 (7 bases). V lost 3 bases and J lost 0, with 13 bases in between. The length of the CDR3 is 16 residues. Germline V lookup: CDR1 SGHNT, CDR2 YYREEE (reference sequence). CDR3 DNA sequence: TGTGCCAGCAGCTCCAGGGGGGCCGTAGCCAAAAACATTCAGTACTTC. Amino acid sequence: CASSSRGAVAKNIQYF. The entire variable domain, with the rest obtained from reference TRBV5-4 and TRBJ2-4, is as follows: ETGVTQSPTHLIKTRGQQVTLRCSSQSGHNTVSWYQQALGQGPQFIFQYYREEENGRGNFPPRFSGLQFPNYSSELNVNALELDDSALYLCASSSRGAVAKNIQYFGAGTRLSVL.

This clonotype was recorded a few times. This chain uses TRBV6-5 with TRBJ1-5, with D unclear. V was clipped by 0 bases and J by 11 bases, with 11 bases between them. Germline CDR1 is MNHEY and CDR2 is SVGAGI. CDR3 length: 13 residues. This chain's CDR3 is CASSYSTGWTQHF. CDR3 nucleotides: TGTGCCAGCAGTTACTCCACGGGCTGGACCCAGCATTTT.

The genes are TRBV6-1 and TRBJ1-5; D unresolved. The V end lost 6 bases, the J end lost 0 bases, and 12 bases lay between the germline ends. In germline, CDR1 is MNHNS, CDR2 SASEGT. CDR3 length: 15 residues. The CDR3 protein is CASSHEGGSNQPQHF. In DNA form, the CDR3 reads TGTGCCAGCAGCCACGAAGGCGGTAGCAATCAGCCCCAGCATTTT.

The sample holds a few counts of this clonotype. The rearrangement links TRBV5-1 to TRBJ2-2, with D maybe TRBD2 (6 bases). The CDR3 sequence is 16 residues long. V lost 1 base and J 3 bases, leaving 13 bases between the germline ends. The V gene's germline CDR1 is SGHRS and CDR2 YFSETQ. CDR3 sequence (DNA): TGCGCCAGCAGCTTGCCCCGGGGCGGGGACACCGGGGAGCTGTTTTTT. Protein sequence: CASSLPRGGDTGELFF.

This clonotype has more than one count but fewer than ten. The rearrangement uses TRBV7-8 and TRBJ1-5, with D possibly being TRBD1 (5 bases). V was cut by 1 base and J by 6 bases, with 13 bases left in between. The CDR3 extends over 15 amino acids. Germline lookup yields CDR1 SGHVS and CDR2 FQNEAQ. The CDR3, as DNA: TGTGCCAGCAGCTTAGGCGGGGGTGCGGGTCAGCCCCAGCATTTT. It codes for CASSLGGGAGQPQHF.

This clonotype showed up many times. This chain connects TRBV5-1 to TRBJ2-2; D perhaps matches TRBD2 (5 bases). Trimming pared 2 bases from V and 1 base from J, leaving 9 bases between. The CDR3 runs to 15 residues. Germline V gene data show CDR1 as SGHRS and CDR2 as YFSETQ. CDR3 region: CASSLIEGNTGELFF. As DNA, the CDR3 is TGCGCCAGCAGCTTAATCGAGGGGAACACCGGGGAGCTGTTTTTT.

The gene calls are TRBV29-1 and TRBJ2-3; 7 bases are shared with TRBD2. From germline, CDR1 is SQVTM and CDR2 ANQGSEA. V lost 5 bases to trimming and J lost 2 bases; unmatched junction nucleotides: 4. The CDR3 is made up of 13 amino acids. The CDR3 DNA reads TGCAGCGTTACGAGACTAGCCACAGATACGCAGTATTTT. Translated, it gives CSVTRLATDTQYF.

This clonotype was seen more than once but under ten times. The V gene is TRBV29-1, the J gene TRBJ2-1, with a tentative D call TRBD1 (6 bases). The germline V and J ends were trimmed by 5 bases and 2 bases, with 16 bases remaining between them. The CDR3 runs to 15 residues. The V gene's germline CDR1 is SQVTM and CDR2 ANQGSEA. The CDR3 loop reads CSVPPTGRPYNEQFF. CDR3 DNA: TGCAGCGTTCCCCCTACAGGGCGGCCCTACAATGAGCAGTTCTTC.

This clonotype was picked up a small number of times. The chain is built from TRBV5-1 and TRBJ2-6; 15 bases are a match to TRBD2. The CDR3 runs to 19 residues. The ends lost 7 bases at V and 0 bases at J; junction bases unmatched: 8. Per the germline V gene, CDR1 is SGHRS and CDR2 is YFSETQ. The CDR3 DNA reads TGCGCCAGCGGCACCGGGACTAGCGGGGGGCTCTCTGGGGCCAACGTCCTGACTTTC. This sequence encodes CASGTGTSGGLSGANVLTF.